A single TCR beta chain is shown here with its context. The antigen is undetermined. Per sample, no less than 5 micrograms of total RNA were extracted. This record belongs to a study of blood T cells in healthy people across ages. Across the study: Capturing about one barcoded beta molecule per two T cells was achieved by template switching.

Study findings and constraints: A roughly linear fall in TCR beta diversity per million T cells was seen with increasing age.

Primers used in a second PCR of about 6 to 12 cycles were a sample-barcoded 5' primer and a J-beta primer mix. Tags on each cDNA molecule came from a template-switch adaptor with 12 random nucleotides. TCRdb redid the calling of the 5' RACE reads with MiXCR, one entry per CDR3 protein. The data hold 1.5 million to 2 million distinct CDR3 sequences, with approximately 30% observed a single time. Source material: blood. The origin of this receptor is a woman aged 25 to 39 in good health.

The CDR3 reads CASSFSQGLSYEQYF. CDR3 nucleotides: TGTGCCAGCAGTTTTTCGCAGGGACTATCCTACGAGCAGTACTTC. The gene calls are TRBV28 and TRBJ2-7, with 7 nucleotides matching TRBD2. The CDR3 totals 15 residues. Germline V lookup: CDR1 MDHEN, CDR2 SYDVKM. J was trimmed by 1 base and V by 3 bases; bases with no gene match: 6.